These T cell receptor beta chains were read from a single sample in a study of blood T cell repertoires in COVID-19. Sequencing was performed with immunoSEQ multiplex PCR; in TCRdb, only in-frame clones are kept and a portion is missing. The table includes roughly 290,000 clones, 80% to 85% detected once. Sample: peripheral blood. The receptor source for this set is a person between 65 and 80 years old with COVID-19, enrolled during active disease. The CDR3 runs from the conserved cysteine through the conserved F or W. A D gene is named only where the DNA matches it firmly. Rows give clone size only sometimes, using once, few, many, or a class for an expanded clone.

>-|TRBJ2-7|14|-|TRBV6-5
CASSNSPGMYEQYF
TGTGCCAGCAGTAATTCACCAGGGATGTACGAGCAGTACTTC
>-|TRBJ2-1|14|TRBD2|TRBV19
CASSMGLADNEQFF
TGTGCCAGTAGTATGGGACTAGCGGACAATGAGCAGTTCTTC
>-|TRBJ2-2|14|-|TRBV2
CASRRNFNTGELFF
TGTGCCAGCAGGCGCAATTTTAACACCGGGGAGCTGTTTTTT
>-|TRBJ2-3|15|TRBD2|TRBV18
CASSPPLAGADTQYF
TGTGCCAGCTCACCACCGCTAGCGGGAGCAGATACGCAGTATTTT
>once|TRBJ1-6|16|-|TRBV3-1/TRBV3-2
CASSQEGRRNNSPLHF
TGTGCCAGCAGCCAAGAGGGGCGCCGGAACAATTCACCCCTCCACTTT
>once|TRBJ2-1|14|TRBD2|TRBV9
CASNQAGGPNEQFF
TGTGCCAGCAACCAAGCGGGGGGGCCTAATGAGCAGTTCTTC
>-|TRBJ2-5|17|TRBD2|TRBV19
CASSSVHGGSGQETQYF
TGTGCCAGTAGTTCGGTTCACGGGGGGAGTGGGCAAGAGACCCAGTACTTC
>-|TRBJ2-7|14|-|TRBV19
CASSIDSGHYEQYF
TGTGCCAGTAGTATCGATTCAGGACACTACGAGCAGTACTTC
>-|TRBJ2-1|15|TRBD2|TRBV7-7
CASSLVLAGDNEQFF
TGTGCCAGCAGCTTGGTACTAGCGGGTGACAATGAGCAGTTCTTC
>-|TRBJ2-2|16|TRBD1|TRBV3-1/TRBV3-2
CASSRVTGGVNGELFF
TGTGCCAGCAGCCGAGTGACAGGGGGCGTGAACGGGGAGCTGTTTTTT